This TCR beta chain comes out of a study of T cells in Graves' hyperthyroidism and ophthalmopathy. The CDR3 runs to 16 residues. V was pared by 6 bases and J by 6 bases, with 23 bases between. Germline-derived CDR1 and CDR2 are SGHTA and FQGNSA. Study-level findings and limits: A model of 13 V-J pairs discriminated ophthalmopathy from stable hyperthyroidism.

Uncontrolled infections, other autoimmune diseases, pregnancy or lactation led to exclusion of patients. For the diagnoses, clinical symptoms, serum thyroxine and TRAb, thyroid ultrasound and orbital computed tomography were used. TCR beta CDR3 regions were amplified from RNA. When the TCR CDR3 underwent first-round RT-PCR, the HTBI primer set was used. From the multiplex PCR reads, TCRdb called clonotypes with MiXCR, one entry per CDR3 protein. The sample carries roughly 500,000 distinct CDR3 sequences, just over 45% recorded once. For this clonotype: Antigen: not known.

The receptor was isolated from an adult woman with Graves' disease, either hyperthyroidism or ophthalmopathy (not recorded which). The chain is built from TRBV7-2 and TRBJ1-2; D is uncertain. The sequencing input was peripheral blood or thyroid tissue (not recorded which). CDR3 residues: CASRPLVTSLGHGYTF. The CDR3 nucleotides are TGTGCCAGCAGGCCCTTAGTGACTTCCCTGGGCCATGGCTACACCTTC.